This T cell receptor beta chain emerged from a study of radiation and T cells in renal cell carcinoma. Study overall: Nephrectomy followed 15 Gy stereotactic body radiation by 4 weeks. Overall study results and limits: Without pretreatment biopsies, baseline tumor clonotype presence was undetermined. From baseline, blood top tumor clonotypes peaked at 2 weeks post-radiation.

Sample time point: baseline pretreatment blood. Stated treatment: 15 Gy SBRT to primary tumor, nephrectomy 4 weeks later. Blood was sampled at baseline, 2 weeks and 4 weeks after SBRT. Assay used: immunoSEQ multiplex PCR; TCRdb lists only in-frame clones, some missing. The repertoire has about 140,000 clones, around four fifths of them found once; the top ten carry less than 25%. With regard to this clone: Its antigen is undetermined.

Trimming cost V 5 bases and J 3 bases, with 16 bases left between them. CDR3 length equals 15 residues. Per the germline V gene, CDR1 is SGHNT and CDR2 is YYREEE (reference sequence). The TCR originated in a woman in her forties or fifties with renal cell carcinoma. The sample was blood, taken from a patient whose treatment included radiotherapy and nephrectomy. The chain has TRBV5-4 and TRBJ2-3; a possible D gene is TRBD2 (5 bases). As DNA, the CDR3 is TGTGCCAGCAGTGGGGAGCGGAGACGGACAGATACGCAGTATTTT. Protein: CASSGERRRTDTQYF.